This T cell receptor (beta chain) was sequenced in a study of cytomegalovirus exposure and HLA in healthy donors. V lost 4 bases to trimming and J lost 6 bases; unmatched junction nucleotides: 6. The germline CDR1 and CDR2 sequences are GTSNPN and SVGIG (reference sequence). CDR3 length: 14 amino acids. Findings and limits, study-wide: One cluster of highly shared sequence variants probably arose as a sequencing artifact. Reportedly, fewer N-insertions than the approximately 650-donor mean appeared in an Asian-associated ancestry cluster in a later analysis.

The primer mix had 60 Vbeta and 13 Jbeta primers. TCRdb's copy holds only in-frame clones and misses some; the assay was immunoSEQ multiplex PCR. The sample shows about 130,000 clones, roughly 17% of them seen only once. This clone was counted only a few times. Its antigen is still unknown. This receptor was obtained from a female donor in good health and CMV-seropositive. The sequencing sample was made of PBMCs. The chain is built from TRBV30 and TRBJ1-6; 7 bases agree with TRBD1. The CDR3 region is CAWTNRGSNSPLHF. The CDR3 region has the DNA TGTGCCTGGACCAACAGGGGTAGTAATTCACCCCTCCACTTT.